This TCR beta chain was identified during a study of blood T cells in healthy people across ages. Findings and caveats of the study: Higher diversity, along with more naive CD4+ cells, distinguished long-lived donors from aged donors. When one million T cells were used, diversity estimates were thought to be underestimates.

Together with a sample-barcoded 5' primer, a J-beta primer mix was included in a second PCR lasting about 7 to 11 cycles. TCRdb analysed the 5' RACE reads with MiXCR anew, one entry per CDR3 protein. The sample yields 1.5 million to 2 million distinct CDR3 sequences, 28% seen once. On this clonotype: Its antigen is currently unknown. At one end the junction does not follow the germline gene, possibly because of a read error.

This CDR3 region has 15 residues. Germline V CDR1 and CDR2: SGHRS, YFSETQ. RNA extraction gave at least 5 micrograms of total RNA per sample. The chain has TRBV5-1 and TRBJ2-3; 10 bases line up with TRBD2. Sequenced input: blood. This TCR derives from a woman aged 25 to 39 in good health. For the CDR3, the DNA is TGCGCCAGCAGCGGGAAAGCGGGGGGGCAAGATACACAGTATTTT. It codes for CASSGKAGGQDTQYF.